This T cell receptor (beta chain) was found in a study of cytomegalovirus exposure and HLA in healthy donors. The primer mix had 60 Vbeta and 13 Jbeta primers. Profiling relied on immunoSEQ multiplex PCR, and the TCRdb table lists in-frame clones only, not all of them. The sample includes 180,000 or so clones, around 82% seen only once; the top ten take about 2.5%. As concerns this clone: An end of the junction differs from the germline gene, which may be a read error.

The CDR3 length is 16 residues. CDR1 SNHLY and CDR2 FYNNEI come from the germline V gene. The TCR comes from a woman in her thirties in good health and CMV-seropositive. The sequenced sample consisted of PBMCs. The chain joins TRBV2 to TRBJ1-5; tentative D call: TRBD1 (5 bases). CDR3 sequence (DNA): TGTGCCAGCAGTGCCTGGCGGGGGGGGACCAATCAGCTCCAGCATTTT. This sequence encodes CASSAWRGGTNQLQHF.